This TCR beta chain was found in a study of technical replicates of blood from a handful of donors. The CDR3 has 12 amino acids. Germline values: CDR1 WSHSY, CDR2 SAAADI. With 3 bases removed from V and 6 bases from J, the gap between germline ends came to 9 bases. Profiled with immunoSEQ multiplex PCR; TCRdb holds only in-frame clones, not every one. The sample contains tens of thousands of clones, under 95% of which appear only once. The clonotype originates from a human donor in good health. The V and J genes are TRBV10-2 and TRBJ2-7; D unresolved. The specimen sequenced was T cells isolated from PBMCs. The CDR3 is CASSDVSREQYF. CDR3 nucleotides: TGCGCCAGCAGTGATGTTTCCCGCGAGCAGTACTTC.